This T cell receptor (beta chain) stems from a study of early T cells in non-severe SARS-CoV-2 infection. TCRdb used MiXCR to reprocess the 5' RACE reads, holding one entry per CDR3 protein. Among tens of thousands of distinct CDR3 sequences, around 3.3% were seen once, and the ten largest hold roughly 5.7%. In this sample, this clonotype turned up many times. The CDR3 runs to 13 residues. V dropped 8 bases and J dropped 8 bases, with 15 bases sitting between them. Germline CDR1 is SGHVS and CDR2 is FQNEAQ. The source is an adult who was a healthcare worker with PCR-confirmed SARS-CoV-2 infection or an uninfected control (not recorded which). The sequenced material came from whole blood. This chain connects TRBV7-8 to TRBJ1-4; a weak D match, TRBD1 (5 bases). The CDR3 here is CASLPPGGEKLFF. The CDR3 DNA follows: TGTGCCAGCCTACCCCCCGGGGGAGAAAAACTGTTTTTT.